Sequencing of this T cell receptor (beta chain) was carried out in a study of vaccination and CD4 T cells after COVID-19. Study as a whole: A positive SARS-CoV-2 nasal swab PCR result was recorded for each convalescent patient; roughly nine were mild and one severe.

The Oncomine TCR Beta short-read assay sequenced DNA from cultured CD4+ T cells. Each CDR3 protein gets one entry after TCRdb re-called the PCR reads with MiXCR. The top ten hold 20% to 30% of the sample, which has about 12,000 distinct CDR3 sequences, over 65% seen once. The V and J ends lost 5 bases and 5 bases respectively, with 15 bases between them. CDR1 is MNHEY and CDR2 is SMNVEV in the germline V gene (reference sequence). This CDR3 is built from 14 residues. Study-level results: In convalescent patients, a median around 85% of reactive clones appeared only post-vaccination.

Only a few counts were recorded for this clonotype. Its specificity is unknown. Treatment reported: approximately 9-day PBMC culture with coronavirus spike peptide pools or control peptides (ViraFEST assay). ViraFEST stimulated the growth of antigen-specific T cells using peptide pools and subsequently profiled their TCRs by sequencing. The gene calls are TRBV27 and TRBJ1-2; D uncertain. The sequence derives from a human donor who had recovered from COVID-19. The source material was CD4+ T cells from blood, cultured in vitro. DNA for the CDR3: TGTGCCAGCAGTCCTCAGACCAGTGGTTATGGCTACACCTTC. Translation gives CASSPQTSGYGYTF.